A single sample is the source of the 17 T cell receptor beta chains below, sequenced in a study of blood T cell repertoires in COVID-19. Only in-frame clones appear in the TCRdb table, and some are missing; sequencing was by immunoSEQ multiplex PCR. The sample carries more than 45,000 clones, about nine tenths recorded once. The sequenced sample was peripheral blood. The receptors here all came from a man between 65 and 79 years old with acute or convalescent COVID-19.

The chain recombines TRBV19 with TRBJ2-1; weak D call: TRBD1 (6 bases). CDR3 size: 14 residues. The V gene lost 5 bases and the J gene lost 2 bases, with 10 bases spanning the gap. CDR1 and CDR2 (germline): LNHDA, SQIVND (reference sequence). CDR3 loop: CASSLQGPYNEQFF. The CDR3 DNA reads TGTGCCAGTAGTCTTCAGGGGCCCTACAATGAGCAGTTCTTC.

CDR3 region: CASSRGGGCYF. The DNA of the CDR3 is TGTGCCAGCAGCCGAGGGGGGGGCTGCTATTTT. The genes are TRBV11-2 and TRBJ2-3, with TRBD2 as a possible D gene (7 bases). The CDR3 contains 11 residues. CDR1 and CDR2 from the germline V gene are SGHAT and FQNNGV. Between the trimmed V and J ends, which lost 5 bases and 15 bases, there was a span of 15 bases.

The chain joins TRBV10-2 to TRBJ1-2; 9 positions agree with TRBD1. Germline assignment: CDR1 WSHSY and CDR2 SAAADI. V was pared by 2 bases and J by 4 bases, with 11 bases of the junction left unmatched. The CDR3 is made up of 17 amino acids. CDR3 bases: TGCGCCAGCAGTGAGCTTAGAGGGACAGGGAGGTTCTATGGCTACACCTTC. It yields the protein CASSELRGTGRFYGYTF.

The rearrangement links TRBV5-1 to TRBJ2-2, with 10 positions matching TRBD1. Trimming at V came to 4 bases and at J to 3 bases, leaving 6 bases not matched to a gene. This CDR3 spans 16 amino acids. The V gene's germline CDR1 is SGHRS and CDR2 YFSETQ. The CDR3 here is CASSGGDRGYTGELFF. The CDR3 DNA follows: TGCGCCAGCAGCGGCGGGGACAGGGGTTACACCGGGGAGCTGTTTTTT.

This chain links TRBV5-1 with TRBJ2-5, with D perhaps matching TRBD1 (5 bases). Germline loops: CDR1 SGHRS, CDR2 YFSETQ. This CDR3 has 15 residues. Trimming removed 4 bases from V and 4 bases from J, with 17 bases in between. CDR3 in amino acids: CASSPNTQGGETQYF. DNA for the CDR3: TGCGCCAGCAGCCCTAATACCCAGGGTGGAGAGACCCAGTACTTC.

This chain joins TRBV6-2 or TRBV6-3 and TRBJ1-2; D uncertain. The V and J ends lost 3 bases and 4 bases respectively, with 18 bases between them. Germline loops: CDR1 MNHEY, CDR2 SVGEGT. This CDR3 spans 16 amino acids. The CDR3 protein is CASSYFLPTRGYGYTF. CDR3 DNA: TGTGCCAGCAGTTATTTCTTACCGACCAGAGGCTATGGCTACACCTTC.

The chain is built from TRBV29-1 and TRBJ2-2; 11 bases match TRBD2. CDR1 and CDR2 (germline): SQVTM, ANQGSEA. V was clipped by 6 bases and J by 4 bases; unmatched bases: 4. The CDR3 totals 14 residues. CDR3: CSVLLAGVTGELFF. CDR3 sequence (DNA): TGCAGCGTCCTACTAGCGGGGGTCACCGGGGAGCTGTTTTTT.

The CDR3 region has the DNA TGTGCCAGCAGGTCCCCTAGCTCTGGAAACACCATATATTTT. Its protein is CASRSPSSGNTIYF. The genes are TRBV7-2 and TRBJ1-3; D gene unclear. V was trimmed by 6 bases and J by 0 bases, leaving 9 bases between them. The CDR3 is 14 residues long. Germline lookup yields CDR1 SGHTA and CDR2 FQGNSA.

In DNA, the CDR3 is TGTGCCAGCAGCGAGGGGGCGCGAAATGAAGCTTTCTTT. Amino acids: CASSEGARNEAFF. V usage is TRBV7-2 and J usage is TRBJ1-1; TRBD1 matches 7 bases. Trimming at V came to 5 bases and at J to 7 bases, leaving 7 bases not matched to a gene. The CDR3 has 13 residues. In germline, CDR1 is SGHTA, CDR2 FQGNSA.

V gene TRBV28 combines with J gene TRBJ1-4; perhaps TRBD1 as D (5 bases). From germline, CDR1 is MDHEN and CDR2 SYDVKM. V was cut by 0 bases and J by 7 bases, with 15 bases left in between. The CDR3 length is 16 residues. The chain's CDR3 is CASSLWTVSGPEKLFF. CDR3 in DNA: TGTGCCAGCAGTTTATGGACAGTTTCTGGCCCTGAAAAACTGTTTTTT.

This sequence joins TRBV9 and TRBJ2-2, with unresolved D. This CDR3 region has 14 residues. Germline V lookup: CDR1 SGDLS, CDR2 YYNGEE. The V end was cut by 3 bases, the J end by 0 bases, with 6 bases between. As DNA, the CDR3 is TGTGCCAGCAGCGCGGCGGCGAACACCGGGGAGCTGTTTTTT. This sequence encodes CASSAAANTGELFF. Variable domain in full (rest from reference TRBV9 and TRBJ2-2): DSGVTQTPKHLITATGQRVTLRCSPRSGDLSVYWYQQSLDQGLQFLIQYYNGEERAKGNILERFSAQQFPDLHSELNLSSLELGDSALYFCASSAAANTGELFFGEGSRLTVL.

The chain uses TRBV6-5 and TRBJ2-1, with a tentative D call TRBD1 (6 bases). There are 14 residues in the CDR3. From germline, CDR1 is MNHEY and CDR2 SVGAGI. Trimming stripped 2 bases from V and 4 bases from J, with 9 bases between. CDR3 in amino acids: CASSYRTVYNEQFF. The DNA of the CDR3 is TGTGCCAGCAGTTACAGGACAGTTTACAATGAGCAGTTCTTC.

The genes are TRBV7-2 and TRBJ2-5, with 11 bases identical to TRBD2. After removal of 1 base from V and 1 base from J, the junction contained 8 bases not matched to a gene. Germline lookup yields CDR1 SGHTA and CDR2 FQGNSA. There are 18 residues in the CDR3. CDR3: CASSLDLPLAGGQETQYF. The CDR3 DNA sequence: TGTGCCAGCAGCTTAGACCTCCCGCTAGCGGGGGGCCAAGAGACCCAGTACTTC.

This rearrangement joins TRBV30 to TRBJ2-3; TRBD1 is a possible D gene (5 bases). This CDR3 has 14 amino acids. Germline V CDR1 and CDR2: GTSNPN, SVGIG (reference sequence). V lost 0 bases and J lost 4, with 11 bases in between. The CDR3 loop is CAWSVAGSADTQYF. The CDR3 coding sequence is TGTGCCTGGAGTGTAGCAGGGTCAGCAGATACGCAGTATTTT.

V and J are TRBV30 and TRBJ2-7, with D possibly TRBD2 on 5 matching bases. The germline V gene encodes CDR1 GTSNPN and CDR2 SVGIG (reference sequence). V was clipped by 5 bases and J by 0 bases, with 8 bases between them. This CDR3 region has 12 residues. In nucleotides, the CDR3 is TGTGCCTGGGCACGGGACTCCTACGAGCAGTACTTC. This translates into CAWARDSYEQYF.

The chain employs TRBV12-3 or TRBV12-4 and TRBJ1-1, with TRBD1 matching 9 bases. The CDR3 is 13 residues long. The V segment lost 7 bases and the J segment 3 bases; nucleotides outside the gene matches: 3. The CDR3 coding sequence is TGTGCCAGCAAATGGACAGGGGACACTGAAGCTTTCTTT. Translation gives CASKWTGDTEAFF.

V is TRBV7-3 and J is TRBJ1-1; the match to TRBD1 covers 8 bases. The CDR3 contains 14 residues. CDR1 SGHTA and CDR2 FQGTGA come from the germline V gene. The trim removed 5 bases at V and 4 bases at J, leaving 6 bases unmatched. CDR3 DNA: TGTGCCAGCAGCCTAAACAGGGGGGTCACTGAAGCTTTCTTT. Residues: CASSLNRGVTEAFF.